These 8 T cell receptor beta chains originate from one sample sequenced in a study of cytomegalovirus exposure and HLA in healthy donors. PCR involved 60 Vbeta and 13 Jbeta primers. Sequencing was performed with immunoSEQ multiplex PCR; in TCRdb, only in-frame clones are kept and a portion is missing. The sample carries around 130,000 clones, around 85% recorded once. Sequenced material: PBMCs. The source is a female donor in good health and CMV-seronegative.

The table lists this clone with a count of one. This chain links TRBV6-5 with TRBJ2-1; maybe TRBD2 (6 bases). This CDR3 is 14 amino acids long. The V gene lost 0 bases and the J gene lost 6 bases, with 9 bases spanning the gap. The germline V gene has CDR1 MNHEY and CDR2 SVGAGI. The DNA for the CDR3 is TGTGCCAGCAGTTACTCGGAGGGAGGCAATGAGCAGTTCTTC. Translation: CASSYSEGGNEQFF.

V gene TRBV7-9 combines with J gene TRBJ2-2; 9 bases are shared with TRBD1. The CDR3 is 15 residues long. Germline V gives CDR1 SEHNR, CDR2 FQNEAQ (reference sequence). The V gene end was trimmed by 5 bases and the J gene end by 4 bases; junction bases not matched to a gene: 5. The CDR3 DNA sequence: TGTGCCAGCAGCGTCGGGACAGGGTTCACCGGGGAGCTGTTTTTT. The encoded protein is CASSVGTGFTGELFF.

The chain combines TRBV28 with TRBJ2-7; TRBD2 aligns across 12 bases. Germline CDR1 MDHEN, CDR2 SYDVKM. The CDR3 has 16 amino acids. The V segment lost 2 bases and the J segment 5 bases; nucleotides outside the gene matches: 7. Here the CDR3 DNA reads TGTGCCAGCAGTTTAGGAAGACTAGCGGGAGTAGACGAGCAGTACTTC. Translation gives CASSLGRLAGVDEQYF.

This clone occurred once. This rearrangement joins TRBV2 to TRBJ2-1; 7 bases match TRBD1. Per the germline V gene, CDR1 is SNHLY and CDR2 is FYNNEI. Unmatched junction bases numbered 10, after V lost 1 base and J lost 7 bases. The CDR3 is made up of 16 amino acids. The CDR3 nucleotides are TGTGCCAGCAGTGAAGTGGTGACAGGGATTAGGAATGAGCAGTTCTTC. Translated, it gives CASSEVVTGIRNEQFF.

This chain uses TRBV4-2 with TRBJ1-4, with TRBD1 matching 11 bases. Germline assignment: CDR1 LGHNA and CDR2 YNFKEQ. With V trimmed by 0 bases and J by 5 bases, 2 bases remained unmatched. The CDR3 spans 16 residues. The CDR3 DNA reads TGTGCCAGCAGCCAAGACTGGGACAGGGGGAATGAAAAACTGTTTTTT. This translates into CASSQDWDRGNEKLFF.

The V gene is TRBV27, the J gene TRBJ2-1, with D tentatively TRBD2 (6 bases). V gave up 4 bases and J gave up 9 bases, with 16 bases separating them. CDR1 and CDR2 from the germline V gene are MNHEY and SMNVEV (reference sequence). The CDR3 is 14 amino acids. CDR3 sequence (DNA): TGTGCCAGCAGTTCGGGACTGACTTCGAGTGAGCAGTTCTTC. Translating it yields CASSSGLTSSEQFF.

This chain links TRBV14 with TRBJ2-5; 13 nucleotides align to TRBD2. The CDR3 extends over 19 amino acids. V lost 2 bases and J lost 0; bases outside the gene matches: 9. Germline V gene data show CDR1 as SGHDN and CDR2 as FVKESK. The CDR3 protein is CASSQPRTSGRGYQETQYF. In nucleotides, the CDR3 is TGTGCCAGCAGCCAACCGAGGACTAGCGGGAGAGGCTACCAAGAGACCCAGTACTTC. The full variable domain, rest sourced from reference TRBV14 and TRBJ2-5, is EAGVTQFPSHSVIEKGQTVTLRCDPISGHDNLYWYRRVMGKEIKFLLHFVKESKQDESGMPNNRFLAERTGGTYSTLKVQPAELEDSGVYFCASSQPRTSGRGYQETQYFGPGTRLLVL.

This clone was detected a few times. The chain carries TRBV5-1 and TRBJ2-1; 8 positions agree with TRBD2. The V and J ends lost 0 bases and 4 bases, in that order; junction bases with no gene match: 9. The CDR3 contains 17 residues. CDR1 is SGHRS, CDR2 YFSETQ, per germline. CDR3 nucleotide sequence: TGCGCCAGCAGCTTGGGCCAAGCGGGAGAGAGATACAATGAGCAGTTCTTC. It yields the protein CASSLGQAGERYNEQFF. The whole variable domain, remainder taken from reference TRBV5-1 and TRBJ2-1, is KAGVTQTPRYLIKTRGQQVTLSCSPISGHRSVSWYQQTPGQGLQFLFEYFSETQRNKGNFPGRFSGRQFSNSRSEMNVSTLELGDSALYLCASSLGQAGERYNEQFFGPGTRLTVL.